The 22 T cell receptor beta chains below were found in one sample sequenced in a study of blood T cell repertoires in COVID-19. Here immunoSEQ multiplex PCR was the method, and the copy in TCRdb shows in-frame clones only, minus some. The data hold tens of thousands of clones, with about nine tenths observed a single time. The source material was peripheral blood. These receptors were collected from a woman of 80 years or more with acute or convalescent COVID-19.

The chain links TRBV3-1 (or the pseudogene TRBV3-2) to TRBJ1-2; D perhaps matches TRBD1 (6 bases). The CDR3 is made up of 11 amino acids. Trimming removed 7 bases from V and 6 bases from J, with 9 bases in between. The V gene's germline CDR1 is LGHDT and CDR2 YNNKEL (reference sequence). CDR3: CASTGAHGYTF. In DNA, the CDR3 is TGTGCCAGCACAGGGGCCCATGGCTACACCTTC.

The rearrangement joins TRBV5-6 to TRBJ1-5, with TRBD1 as a possible D gene (6 bases). V dropped 3 bases and J dropped 4 bases, with 23 bases sitting between them. The V gene's germline CDR1 is SGHDT and CDR2 YYEEEE. CDR3 length: 18 amino acids. The CDR3 coding sequence is TGTGCCAGCAGCTCCACCTTCTCGCGGGGGGCCGTAAATCAGCCCCAGCATTTT. Encoded protein: CASSSTFSRGAVNQPQHF.

The chain combines TRBV6-5 with TRBJ1-6; 7 nucleotides agree with TRBD1. Germline V lookup: CDR1 MNHEY, CDR2 SVGAGI. V dropped 2 bases and J dropped 9; count of bases not matched to a gene: 10. This CDR3 spans 16 amino acids. The CDR3 protein is CASSYDRTGRLSPLHF. CDR3 nucleotides: TGTGCCAGCAGTTACGATAGGACAGGTCGACTTTCACCCCTCCACTTT.

The J gene is TRBJ2-2, the V gene TRBV7-2, with 10 bases identical to TRBD2. Germline V CDR1 and CDR2: SGHTA, FQGNSA. J lost 5 bases, V lost 8 bases, and 8 bases had no gene match. CDR3 length: 15 amino acids. The CDR3 loop reads CASHSGGARTGELFF. The DNA of the CDR3 is TGTGCCAGCCACAGCGGGGGGGCCAGGACCGGGGAGCTGTTTTTT.

CDR3 bases: TGCGCCAGCAGCCAAGGGACTAGCGGGGGTTCAAATGAGCAGTTCTTC. Translating it yields CASSQGTSGGSNEQFF. The V and J genes are TRBV4-3 and TRBJ2-1; 13 bases fit TRBD2. J gave up 7 bases and V 1 base, and 4 bases lay outside the gene matches. Germline CDR1 and CDR2: LGHNA and YSLEER. This CDR3 comprises 16 residues.

The chain couples TRBV5-1 to TRBJ2-1; the D gene is possibly TRBD2 (6 bases). This CDR3 spans 16 amino acids. Germline V lookup: CDR1 SGHRS, CDR2 YFSETQ. V was trimmed by 2 bases and J by 8 bases, leaving 20 bases between them. The CDR3 coding sequence is TGCGCCAGCAGCTTCGGGAATCGCGGGACCCTCGATGAGCAGTTCTTC. Amino acids: CASSFGNRGTLDEQFF.

V and J are TRBV9 and TRBJ2-7; 8 positions agree with TRBD1. The V gene's germline CDR1 is SGDLS and CDR2 YYNGEE. Trimming at V came to 0 bases and at J to 3 bases, leaving 2 bases not matched to a gene. This CDR3 spans 14 amino acids. The CDR3 DNA reads as TGTGCCAGCAGCGTAGGGGGACAGGACTACGAGCAGTACTTC. Residues: CASSVGGQDYEQYF.

The CDR3 protein is CSVSVARQNTEAFF. The DNA for the CDR3 is TGCAGCGTTTCGGTTGCCAGACAGAACACTGAAGCTTTCTTT. J is TRBJ1-1 and V is TRBV29-1, with D uncertain. The V end was cut by 5 bases, the J end by 1 base, with 14 bases between. CDR3 size: 14 residues. The germline V gene has CDR1 SQVTM and CDR2 ANQGSEA.

This rearrangement joins TRBV27 to TRBJ1-1; 7 positions agree with TRBD1. CDR3 length: 15 amino acids. Trimming took 5 bases from V and 13 from J; bases not matched to a gene: 19. Germline V CDR1 and CDR2: MNHEY, SMNVEV (reference sequence). CDR3 residues: CASSPRDSSSLAGFF. DNA for the CDR3: TGTGCCAGCAGTCCCCGGGACAGTAGTTCGCTAGCTGGTTTCTTT.

This chain joins TRBV5-8 and TRBJ1-4; D remains ambiguous. The CDR3 loop spans 16 amino acids. From germline, CDR1 is SGHTS and CDR2 YDEGEE. Between the trimmed V and J ends, which lost 3 bases and 7 bases, there was a span of 19 bases. The DNA for the CDR3 is TGTGCCAGCAGCTCCGGACGGACTTCTCCGGGTGAAAAACTGTTTTTT. Encoded protein: CASSSGRTSPGEKLFF.

The chain has TRBV6-1 and TRBJ2-7; D may be TRBD1 (5 bases). V was cut by 0 bases and J by 3 bases, with 12 bases left in between. The CDR3 sequence is 15 residues long. CDR1 and CDR2 from the germline V gene are MNHNS and SASEGT. The CDR3 DNA reads as TGTGCCAGCAGTGAAGCCAGGACATATCACTACGAGCAGTACTTC. Translating it yields CASSEARTYHYEQYF.

This clone has a single count. The J gene is TRBJ2-2, the V gene TRBV5-1; TRBD2 is a possible D gene (5 bases). The germline V gene has CDR1 SGHRS and CDR2 YFSETQ. The CDR3 extends over 15 amino acids. Trimming cost V 4 bases and J 4 bases, with 14 bases left between them. CDR3 DNA: TGCGCCAGCAGCCCAAACGGGATCGGCACCGGGGAGCTGTTTTTT. Protein sequence: CASSPNGIGTGELFF. Combining the CDR3 with reference TRBV5-1 and TRBJ2-2 gives the whole variable domain KAGVTQTPRYLIKTRGQQVTLSCSPISGHRSVSWYQQTPGQGLQFLFEYFSETQRNKGNFPGRFSGRQFSNSRSEMNVSTLELGDSALYLCASSPNGIGTGELFFGEGSRLTVL.

The rearrangement joins TRBV6-6 to TRBJ2-1, with 11 nucleotides matching TRBD2. Germline CDR1 MNHNY, CDR2 SVGAGI (reference sequence). With V trimmed by 7 bases and J by 8 bases, 10 bases remained unmatched. This CDR3 is built from 15 residues. The CDR3 DNA reads as TGTGCCAGCAATCTGCAGACTAGCGGGGCCTATGAGCAGTTCTTC. It is translated as CASNLQTSGAYEQFF.

The chain carries TRBV3-1 (or the pseudogene TRBV3-2) and TRBJ1-2; a weak D match, TRBD1 (6 bases). The CDR3 is 14 amino acids. Germline V gene data show CDR1 as LGHDT and CDR2 as YNNKEL (reference sequence). V shed 4 bases and J shed 2 bases, with 11 bases lying between them. CDR3 loop: CASSPRTENYGYTF. The CDR3 nucleotides read TGTGCCAGCAGCCCCAGGACAGAGAACTATGGCTACACCTTC.

This chain joins TRBV15 and TRBJ1-5; D perhaps matches TRBD1 (6 bases). Germline CDR1 reads LNHNV; CDR2 reads YYDKDF (reference sequence). The V end was cut by 0 bases, the J end by 7 bases, with 7 bases between. The CDR3 is 13 residues long. The CDR3 loop reads CATSREGGQPQHF. The CDR3 DNA is TGTGCCACCAGCAGAGAAGGGGGACAGCCCCAGCATTTT.

The chain is built from TRBV7-2 and TRBJ1-3, with 8 bases aligning to TRBD1. Germline CDR1 SGHTA, CDR2 FQGNSA. This CDR3 is 17 amino acids long. Trimming cost V 1 base and J 3 bases; bases outside gene matches: 8. Here the CDR3 reads CASSLDVHRGNGNTIYF. The CDR3 nucleotides are TGTGCCAGCAGCTTAGATGTCCACAGGGGGAATGGAAACACCATATATTTT.

Note on this clone: Relative to the germline gene, one junction end is altered; a read error may explain this. The chain links TRBV12-3 or TRBV12-4 to TRBJ2-3, with D possibly TRBD2 on 6 matching bases. This CDR3 is 11 amino acids long. The DNA of the CDR3 is TGTGCCAGCAGCAATTATGGGACTTTCCTTTTT. It encodes CASSNYGTFLF.

By its share, this clone is medium-sized (0.01 to 0.1%). The rearrangement uses TRBV4-1 and TRBJ2-1; D remains unclear. The CDR3 spans 11 residues. The V and J ends lost 0 bases and 12 bases respectively, with 6 bases between them. Germline values: CDR1 MGHRA, CDR2 YSYEKL. The CDR3 DNA is TGCGCCAGCAGCCAAGATGAGATGCAGTTCTTC. Translated: CASSQDEMQFF.

The rearrangement joins TRBV9 to TRBJ2-6; 8 bases agree with TRBD1. V shed 4 bases, J shed 0 bases, and the junction held 12 bases outside the gene matches. The germline gives CDR1 SGDLS, CDR2 YYNGEE. CDR3 length: 19 residues. This chain's CDR3 is CASSSRPGQVISGANVLTF. CDR3 nucleotides: TGTGCCAGCAGCTCACGCCCGGGACAGGTGATCTCTGGGGCCAACGTCCTGACTTTC. Complete variable domain (other parts from reference TRBV9 and TRBJ2-6): DSGVTQTPKHLITATGQRVTLRCSPRSGDLSVYWYQQSLDQGLQFLIQYYNGEERAKGNILERFSAQQFPDLHSELNLSSLELGDSALYFCASSSRPGQVISGANVLTFGAGSRLTVL.

CDR3 DNA: TGCGCCAGCAGTGAGTCGTGGGAGGGTGGCCAGCCCCAGCATTTT. Its translation: CASSESWEGGQPQHF. V and J are TRBV10-2 and TRBJ1-5; D remains ambiguous. Deletions cut 0 bases from V and 7 bases from J, with 13 bases between. This CDR3 contains 15 residues. From germline, CDR1 is WSHSY and CDR2 SAAADI.

The rearrangement uses TRBV10-3 and TRBJ1-5; unclear D gene. Germline CDR1 is ENHRY and CDR2 is SYGVKD. The length of the CDR3 is 16 residues. V lost 3 bases to trimming and J lost 4 bases, with 16 bases between them. The chain's CDR3 is CAISESLSPGNQPQHF. In DNA form, the CDR3 reads TGTGCCATCAGTGAATCTCTCTCACCGGGGAATCAGCCCCAGCATTTT.

The CDR3 is CASSRQNEAFF. The CDR3 coding sequence is TGTGCCAGCAGTAGACAGAATGAAGCTTTCTTT. The chain uses TRBV6-5 and TRBJ1-1; D perhaps matches TRBD1 (5 bases). Trimming took off 5 bases at V and 7 bases at J, with 8 bases between the two ends. The CDR3 is made up of 11 amino acids. The germline V gene has CDR1 MNHEY and CDR2 SVGAGI.